The TCR beta chain under discussion was sequenced for a study of T cells generated in artificial thymic organoids. The study's findings and limits: Organoid-derived CD8 T cells had diversity comparable to thymic and blood naive cells.

Input was about 40,000 to 200,000 sorted cells per sample. Reverse primers in the TRAC or TRBC constant regions drove separate semi-nested PCRs for TCRalpha and TCRbeta. TCRdb recomputed calls from the 5' RACE reads with MiXCR, one row per CDR3 protein. The data hold some 5,900 distinct CDR3 sequences, with about 31% observed a single time. The germline V and J ends were trimmed by 2 bases and 5 bases, with 21 bases remaining between them. There are 17 residues in the CDR3. From germline, CDR1 is LGHNA and CDR2 YNFKEQ. This clonotype was found a few times. Antigen specificity is unknown. Input material: naive CD8+ T cells from blood. Subset noted: CD3+TCRalphabeta+CD8SP T cells; for blood, CD45RO-CCR7+ naive CD8+ T cells. The sequence derives from a human donor who gave cord blood stem cells for thymic organoid culture, a cardiac surgery patient who gave postnatal thymus, or a blood donor (not recorded which). The V gene is TRBV4-2, the J gene TRBJ1-1; D remains unclear. The CDR3 loop reads CASSQIPTLRGWTEAFF. The CDR3 coding sequence is TGTGCCAGCAGCCAAATTCCGACGTTGCGGGGTTGGACTGAAGCTTTCTTT.